This T cell receptor (beta chain) was recovered during a study of blood T cell repertoires in COVID-19. Study details: Researchers got acute and convalescent COVID-19 samples from the United States, Italy and Spain. PBMCs, B-cell-depleted T cells, or T cells were the source of the cDNA or gDNA that made up the material.

Germline CDR1 WSHSY, CDR2 SAAADI. The CDR3 is 13 residues long. The ends were cut back, 3 bases at V and 7 bases at J, with 9 bases in the middle. In the source study's methods: It was from reference gene primer amplification that nucleated cell counts were estimated. Sequencing was performed with immunoSEQ multiplex PCR; in TCRdb, only in-frame clones are kept and a portion is missing. V, J and clone size are taken as reported in that table, and D and trimming were inferred from the DNA itself. The sample holds about 110,000 clones; over 75% are singletons and the top ten take approximately 1.5%. This clone was observed a few times.

This receptor was identified in a man aged 45-65 years with acute or convalescent COVID-19. The V and J genes are TRBV10-2 and TRBJ1-4; D perhaps matches TRBD1 (5 bases). The sample consisted of peripheral blood. CDR3 sequence (DNA): TGCGCCAGCAGTGAACTCAGGGTTGAAAAACTGTTTTTT. It yields the protein CASSELRVEKLFF.